This T cell receptor beta chain was sequenced in a study of T cell repertoires in cytomegalovirus infection. This CDR3 is built from 16 residues. Trimming cost V 2 bases and J 9 bases; bases outside gene matches: 7. Germline V lookup: CDR1 SGHTA, CDR2 FQGNSA. Study-level findings and limits: HLA-C-restricted, CMV-specific TCR beta clonotypes were dominant ex vivo.

TCRdb recomputed calls from the reads with MiXCR, one row per CDR3 protein. The profile covers approximately 290,000 distinct CDR3 sequences, with roughly 25% appearing a single time and 11% to 15% taken by the ten largest. This clonotype was seen ten or more times. Its antigen remains unidentified. The sequencing sample was made of PBMCs. The receptor's source is a human donor in good health (CMV status not recorded). Some clones in this sample may be carry-over from other donors' samples. The chain recombines TRBV7-2 with TRBJ1-6; 10 bases map to TRBD1. The CDR3 sequence: CASSLNGGQGGSPLHF. The CDR3 DNA is TGTGCCAGCAGCTTAAATGGCGGACAGGGGGGTTCACCCCTCCACTTT.